These T cell receptor beta chains were read from a single sample in a study of shared clonotypes between healthy human individuals. Profiling relied on immunoSEQ multiplex PCR, and the TCRdb table lists in-frame clones only, not all of them. The repertoire holds about 1.1 million clones, with roughly 74% as singletons. Sequenced input: memory CD4+ T cells from PBMCs. These receptors were collected from a man aged 18 to 29 in good health. Some clones in this sample may be carry-over from other donors' samples. The CDR3 runs from the conserved cysteine through the conserved F or W.

14,TRBJ1-2,TRBV7-2,CASSSPPSRYGYTF
17,TRBJ2-3,TRBV9,CASSFIPGLAVTDTQYF
13,TRBJ1-1,TRBV28,CASSSTLNTEAFF
14,TRBJ1-3,TRBV30,CAWSVRGNGNTIYF
15,TRBJ1-2,TRBV7-9,CASRIPGQGSYGYTF
16,TRBJ2-2,TRBV27,CASSFLRGMDTGELFF
16,TRBJ2-7,TRBV19,CASSTLGSTGRYEQYF
12,TRBJ2-1,TRBV7-2,CASSPQGNEQFF
15,TRBJ1-1,TRBV30,CAWRTTGGMGTEAFF
13,TRBJ2-7,TRBV18,CASSIAGAYEQYF
18,TRBJ1-1,TRBV28,CASRPTKYLGLLNTEAFF
16,TRBJ2-7,TRBV5-6,CASSKGPAGLAYEQYF
17,TRBJ2-1,TRBV4-1,CASSLTSGSDNYNEQFF
15,TRBJ2-3,TRBV29-1,CSVHVLAGITDTQYF
14,TRBJ2-5,TRBV19,CASRSGGSGETQYF
15,TRBJ1-1,TRBV19,CATSVQLLSNTEAFF
15,TRBJ1-3,TRBV6-5,CASSYSTGLGNTIYF
16,TRBJ2-2,TRBV6-6,CASRRPLAGVTGELFF
13,TRBJ2-2,TRBV6-6,CASRGTSTGELFF
14,TRBJ2-7,TRBV11-2,CASSTPRHHYEQYF
14,TRBJ1-5,TRBV2,CASAGTGGDQPQHF
15,TRBJ2-3,TRBV6-6,CASSYPLGSPDTQYF
16,TRBJ2-7,TRBV28,CASSLPRSRSSYEQYF
18,TRBJ2-1,TRBV5-1,CASSLGRGTSGSDNEQFF
13,TRBJ2-1,TRBV5-1,CASTGSRPFEQFF
15,TRBJ1-1,TRBV14,CASSQASQGFLSAFF
15,TRBJ2-3,TRBV9,CASSVRGGSRDTQYF
13,TRBJ2-7,TRBV5-6,CASSLASSGEQYF